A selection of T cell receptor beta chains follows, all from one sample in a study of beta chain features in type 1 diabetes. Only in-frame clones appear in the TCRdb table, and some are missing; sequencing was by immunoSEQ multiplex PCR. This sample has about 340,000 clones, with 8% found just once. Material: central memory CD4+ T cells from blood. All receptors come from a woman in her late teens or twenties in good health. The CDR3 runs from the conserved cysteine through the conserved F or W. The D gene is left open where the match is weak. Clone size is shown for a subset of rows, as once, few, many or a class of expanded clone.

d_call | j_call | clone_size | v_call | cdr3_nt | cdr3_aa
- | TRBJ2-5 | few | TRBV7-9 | TGTGCCAGCAGTAAACAGGGTGGTGTGGAGACCCAGTACTTC | CASSKQGGVETQYF
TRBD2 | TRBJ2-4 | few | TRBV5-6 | TGTGCCAGCAGCCACACTCTAGCGGGAGAAGCCAAAAACATTCAGTACTTC | CASSHTLAGEAKNIQYF
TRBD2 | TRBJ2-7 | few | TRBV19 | TGTGCCAGTACTCCTGGGGGACTAGCGGACTACGAGCAGTACTTC | CASTPGGLADYEQYF
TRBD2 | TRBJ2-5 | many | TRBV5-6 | TGTGCCAGCAGCTTTGGCGGGAGGCCAGAAGGGGGCCAGTACTTC | CASSFGGRPEGGQYF
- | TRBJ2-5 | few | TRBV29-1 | TGCAGCGTTGCCCTCATTAGCAGACAAGAGACCCAGTACTTC | CSVALISRQETQYF
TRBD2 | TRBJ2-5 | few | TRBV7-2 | TGTGCCAGCATCCCTAGCGGGAGTATCGAGACCCAGTACTTC | CASIPSGSIETQYF
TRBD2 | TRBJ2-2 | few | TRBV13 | TGTGCCAGCAGCCCAGGACTAGACTTGGGATCCGGGGAGCTGTTTTTT | CASSPGLDLGSGELFF
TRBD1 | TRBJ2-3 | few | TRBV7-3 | TGTGCCAGCAGCTTAGGACAGGGGGCAGATACGCAGTATTTT | CASSLGQGADTQYF
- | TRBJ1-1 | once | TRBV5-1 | TGCGCCAGCAGCCAAACAGGCTCGAACACTGAAGCTTTCTTT | CASSQTGSNTEAFF
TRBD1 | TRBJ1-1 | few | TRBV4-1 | TGCGCCAGCAGCTATCACAGGGGAGGGAACACTGAAGCTTTCTTT | CASSYHRGGNTEAFF
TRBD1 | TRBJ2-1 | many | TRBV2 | TGTGCCAGCAGTCAGGACAGGCCTAACAATGAGCAGTTCTTC | CASSQDRPNNEQFF
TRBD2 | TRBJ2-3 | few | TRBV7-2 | TGTGCCAGCAGCTTAGGAGTGCGGTGGCTAGCGGGAGGGCGAGATACGCAGTATTTT | CASSLGVRWLAGGRDTQYF
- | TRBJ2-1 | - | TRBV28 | TGTGCCAGTCTGTCTTGGACTCACTCCTACAATGAGCAGTTCTTC | CASLSWTHSYNEQFF
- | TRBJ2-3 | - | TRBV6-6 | TGTGCCAGCAGTTACGGGCAGGGGTTCACAGATACGCAGTATTTT | CASSYGQGFTDTQYF
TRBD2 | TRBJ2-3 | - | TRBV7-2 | TGTGCCAGCAGCTTTATGCGTTCAGCGGGAGCCACAGATACGCAGTATTTT | CASSFMRSAGATDTQYF
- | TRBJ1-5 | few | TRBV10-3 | TGTGCCATCAGTGATATGGGGGATCAGCCCCAGCATTTT | CAISDMGDQPQHF
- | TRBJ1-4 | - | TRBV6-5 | TGTGCCAGCAGTTGGGAAGTTGCAACTAATGAAAAACTGTTTTTT | CASSWEVATNEKLFF
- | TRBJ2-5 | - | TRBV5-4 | TGTGCCAGCAGCTCAGAATCGGGGGCGGGGAAGACCCAGTACTTC | CASSSESGAGKTQYF
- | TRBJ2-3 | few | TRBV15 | TGTGCCACCAGCAGGGACCACCAGGCCGTGGATACGCAGTATTTT | CATSRDHQAVDTQYF
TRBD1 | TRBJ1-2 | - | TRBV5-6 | TGTGCCAGCAGCCCGACCCCCGGGACAGGAAATGGCTACACCTTC | CASSPTPGTGNGYTF
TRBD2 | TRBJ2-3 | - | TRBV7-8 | TGTGCCAGCAGCTCAAGGACTAGCGGGAGGGCCGTGGTAACAGATACGCAGTATTTT | CASSSRTSGRAVVTDTQYF
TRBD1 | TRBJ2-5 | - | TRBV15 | TGTGCCACCAGCAGTTTGGACAGGGCTGAGACCCAGTACTTC | CATSSLDRAETQYF
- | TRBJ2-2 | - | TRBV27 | TGTGCCAGCAGCCCCCTGCGGGCAGGGTCCACCGGGGAGCTGTTTTTT | CASSPLRAGSTGELFF
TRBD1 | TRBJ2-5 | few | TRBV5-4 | TGTGCCAGCAGCTCGGCCTCCGGACAGGGTCGAGAGACCCAGTACTTC | CASSSASGQGRETQYF
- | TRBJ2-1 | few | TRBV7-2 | TGTGCCAGCAGCTTAAGCAATGAGCAGTTCTTC | CASSLSNEQFF
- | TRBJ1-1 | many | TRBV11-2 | TGTGCCAGCAGCTTATCAGGGGCTAGCACTGAAGCTTTCTTT | CASSLSGASTEAFF
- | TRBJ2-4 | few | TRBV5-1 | TGCGCCAGCAGGTTGGGGTCCGACAGGGAGGTAATCTTC | CASRLGSDREVIF
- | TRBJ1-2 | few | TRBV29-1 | TGCAGCGTTGCTCTTCGGGGAACATCGGGCTACACCTTC | CSVALRGTSGYTF
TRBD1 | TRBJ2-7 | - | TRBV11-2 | TGTGCCAGCAAAATACAGGGGACCTACGAGCAGTACTTC | CASKIQGTYEQYF
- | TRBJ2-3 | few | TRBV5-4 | TGTGCCAGCAGCTTTCCAACTACAGCGCAGTATTTT | CASSFPTTAQYF
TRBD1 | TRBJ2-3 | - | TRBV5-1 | TGCGCCAGCAGCCCACTCCCGGGACAGAGCACAGATACGCAGTATTTT | CASSPLPGQSTDTQYF
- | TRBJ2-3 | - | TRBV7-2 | TGTGCCAGCAGCTTAGAGAGTAGGAGATTCACAGATACGCAGTATTTT | CASSLESRRFTDTQYF
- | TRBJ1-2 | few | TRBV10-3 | TGTGCCATCCAAGCTAACTATGGCTACACCTTC | CAIQANYGYTF
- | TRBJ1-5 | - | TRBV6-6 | TGTGCCAGCAGTGACGCAGGGATGAGCAATCAGCCCCAGCATTTT | CASSDAGMSNQPQHF
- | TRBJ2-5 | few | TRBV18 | TGTGCCAGCTCACCACCCTCGGTCTCGCGGGAGACCCAGTACTTC | CASSPPSVSRETQYF
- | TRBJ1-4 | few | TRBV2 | TGTGCCAGCAGAGAGACCGGTCATAATGAAAAACTGTTTTTT | CASRETGHNEKLFF
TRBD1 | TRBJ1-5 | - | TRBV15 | TGTGCCACCAGCAGAGCGCAGGGGGCAGGCAATCAGCCCCAGCATTTT | CATSRAQGAGNQPQHF
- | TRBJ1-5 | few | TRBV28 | TGTGCCAGCATCATGTCAGGGAACCAGCCCCAGCATTTT | CASIMSGNQPQHF
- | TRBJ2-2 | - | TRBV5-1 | TGCGCCAGCAGCGCCGGGGTCCATCTCCCCGCCGGGGAGCTGTTTTTT | CASSAGVHLPAGELFF
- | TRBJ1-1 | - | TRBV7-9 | TGTGCCAGCAGCTCAGGAGGGGCTCTGAACACTGAAGCTTTCTTT | CASSSGGALNTEAFF
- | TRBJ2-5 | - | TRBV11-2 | TGTGCCAGCAGCTTTAGCGGTACTAACCAAGAGACCCAGTACTTC | CASSFSGTNQETQYF
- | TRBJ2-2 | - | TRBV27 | TGTGCCAGCAGTTTCAAGGAGAACACCGGGGAGCTGTTTTTT | CASSFKENTGELFF
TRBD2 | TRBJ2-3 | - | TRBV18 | TGTGCCAGCTCACCTCGGCTAGCGGGAGACCGCACAGATACGCAGTATTTT | CASSPRLAGDRTDTQYF
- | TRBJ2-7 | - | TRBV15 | TGTGCCACCAGCAGAGCGGGAAGGCCCTACGAGCAGTACTTC | CATSRAGRPYEQYF